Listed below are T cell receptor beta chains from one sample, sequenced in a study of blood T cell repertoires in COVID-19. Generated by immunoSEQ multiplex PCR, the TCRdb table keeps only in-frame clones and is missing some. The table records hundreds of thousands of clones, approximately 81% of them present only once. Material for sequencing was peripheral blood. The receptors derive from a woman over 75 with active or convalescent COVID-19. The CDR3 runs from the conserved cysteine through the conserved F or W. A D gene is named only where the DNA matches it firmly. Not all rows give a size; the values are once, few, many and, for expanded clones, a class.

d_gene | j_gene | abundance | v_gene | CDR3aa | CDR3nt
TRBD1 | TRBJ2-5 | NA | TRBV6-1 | CASSAHDRGITETQYF | TGTGCCAGCAGTGCACATGACAGGGGTATCACAGAGACCCAGTACTTC
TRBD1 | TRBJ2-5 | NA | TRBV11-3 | CASSLRQGAGKTQYF | TGTGCCAGCAGCTTAAGACAGGGGGCCGGAAAGACCCAGTACTTC
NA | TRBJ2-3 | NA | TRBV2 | CASSPRRGPADTQYF | TGTGCCAGCAGTCCAAGGCGGGGGCCGGCAGATACGCAGTATTTT
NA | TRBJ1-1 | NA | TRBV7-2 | CASSLWGGPNEAFF | TGTGCCAGCAGCTTATGGGGGGGCCCGAATGAAGCTTTCTTT
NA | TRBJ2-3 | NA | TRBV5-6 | CASSPKPDNTDTQYF | TGTGCCAGCAGCCCCAAACCGGACAACACAGATACGCAGTATTTT
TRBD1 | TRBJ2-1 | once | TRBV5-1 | CASSSHPAYGTGGNYEQFF | TGCGCCAGCAGCTCGCACCCCGCTTACGGGACAGGGGGAAATTATGAGCAGTTCTTC
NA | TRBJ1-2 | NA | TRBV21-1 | CASTPDRGNGYTF | TGTGCCAGCACCCCGGACAGGGGGAATGGCTACACCTTC
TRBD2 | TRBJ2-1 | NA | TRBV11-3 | CASSLYSGGTYNEQFF | TGTGCCAGCAGCTTATATAGCGGGGGGACCTACAATGAGCAGTTCTTC
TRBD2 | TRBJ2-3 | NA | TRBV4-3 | CASSQTGTISTDTQYF | TGCGCCAGCAGCCAAACCGGGACTATTAGCACAGATACGCAGTATTTT
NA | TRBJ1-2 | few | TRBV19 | CASSIDTPVYGYTF | TGTGCCAGTAGTATAGACACACCAGTATATGGCTACACCTTC
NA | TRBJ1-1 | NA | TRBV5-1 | CASSFDGENTEAFF | TGCGCCAGCAGCTTTGACGGGGAGAACACTGAAGCTTTCTTT
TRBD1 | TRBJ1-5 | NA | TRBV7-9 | CASSRTGVHQPQHF | TGTGCCAGCAGCCGGACAGGGGTCCATCAGCCCCAGCATTTT
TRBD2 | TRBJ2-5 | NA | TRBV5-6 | CASSTPGGPQETQYF | TGTGCCAGCAGCACTCCGGGGGGTCCCCAAGAGACCCAGTACTTC
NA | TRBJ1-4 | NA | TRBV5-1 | CASSLDREGSEKLFF | TGCGCCAGCAGCTTGGACAGGGAGGGTTCTGAAAAACTGTTTTTT
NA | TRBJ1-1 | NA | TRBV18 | CASSYTRGTEAFF | TGTGCCAGCTCATATACCCGGGGCACTGAAGCTTTCTTT
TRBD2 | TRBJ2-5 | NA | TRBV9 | CASSPAGQEETQYF | TGTGCCAGCAGCCCAGCGGGGCAGGAAGAGACCCAGTACTTC
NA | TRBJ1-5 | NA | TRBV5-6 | CASSLVGDLEPQHF | TGTGCCAGCAGCTTGGTCGGGGATCTGGAGCCCCAGCATTTT
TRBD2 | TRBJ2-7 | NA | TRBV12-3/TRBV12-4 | CASTHGGSEQYF | TGTGCCAGCACACACGGGGGGTCCGAGCAGTACTTC
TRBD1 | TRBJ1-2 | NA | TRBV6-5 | CASSSYDRGYGYTF | TGTGCCAGCAGTTCCTATGACAGGGGTTATGGCTACACCTTC
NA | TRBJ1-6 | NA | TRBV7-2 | CASSANQSGVSPLHF | TGTGCCAGCAGCGCCAACCAGTCAGGGGTTTCACCCCTCCACTTT
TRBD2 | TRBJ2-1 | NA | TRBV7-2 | CASSATSGSSGEQFF | TGTGCCAGCAGCGCGACTAGCGGGAGCTCCGGGGAGCAGTTCTTC
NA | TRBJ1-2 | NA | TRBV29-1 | CSGGGANYGYTF | TGCAGCGGAGGGGGGGCTAACTATGGCTACACCTTC
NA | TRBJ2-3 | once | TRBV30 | CAWSGGSGRTDTQYF | TGTGCCTGGAGTGGTGGAAGCGGACGCACAGATACGCAGTATTTT
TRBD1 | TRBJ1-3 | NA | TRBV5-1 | CASSMGQGDTIYF | TGCGCCAGCAGCATGGGACAGGGGGACACCATATATTTT
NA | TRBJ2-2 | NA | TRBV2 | CASTRPNRELGELFF | TGTGCCAGCACCAGGCCGAACAGGGAGCTCGGGGAGCTGTTTTTT
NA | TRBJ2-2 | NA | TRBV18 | CASSPRVDTGELFF | TGTGCCAGCTCACCCAGGGTTGACACCGGGGAGCTGTTTTTT
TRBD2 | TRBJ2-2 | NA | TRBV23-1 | CASAYGGEFGTGELFF | TGCGCCAGCGCCTATGGGGGGGAGTTTGGCACCGGGGAGCTGTTTTTT
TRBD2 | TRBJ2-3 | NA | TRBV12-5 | CASRRGDFTDTQYF | TGTGCTAGTCGTCGGGGGGACTTCACAGATACGCAGTATTTT
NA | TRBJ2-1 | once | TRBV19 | CASSRGYNEQFF | TGTGCCAGTAGCCGAGGATACAATGAGCAGTTCTTC
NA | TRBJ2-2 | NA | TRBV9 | CASSAQGRVTGELFF | TGTGCCAGCAGCGCGCAAGGGCGGGTCACCGGGGAGCTGTTTTTT
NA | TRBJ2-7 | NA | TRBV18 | CASSPPGSASYEQYF | TGTGCCAGCTCACCACCAGGGAGTGCGTCCTACGAGCAGTACTTC
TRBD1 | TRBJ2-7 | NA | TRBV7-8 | CASTGTGNEQYF | TGTGCCAGCACCGGGACAGGGAACGAGCAGTACTTC
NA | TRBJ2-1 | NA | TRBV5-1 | CASSLFQGYEQFF | TGCGCCAGCAGCTTGTTCCAGGGTTATGAGCAGTTCTTC
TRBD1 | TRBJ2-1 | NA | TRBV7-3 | CASSPRTGESYNEQFF | TGTGCCAGCAGCCCCCGGACAGGGGAATCCTACAATGAGCAGTTCTTC
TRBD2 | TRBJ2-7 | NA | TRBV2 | CASSGWGLAGGEQYF | TGTGCCAGCAGTGGATGGGGACTAGCGGGAGGCGAGCAGTACTTC
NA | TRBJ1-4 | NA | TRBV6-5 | CASRTGGTWSEKLFF | TGTGCCAGCAGGACGGGAGGGACGTGGTCGGAAAAACTGTTTTTT
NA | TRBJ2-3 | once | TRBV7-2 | CASSLAGLDTQYF | TGTGCCAGCAGCTTAGCGGGACTAGATACGCAGTATTTT
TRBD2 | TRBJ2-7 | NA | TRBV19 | CASSKLAGLPYEQYF | TGTGCCAGTAGTAAGCTAGCGGGGCTCCCCTACGAGCAGTACTTC
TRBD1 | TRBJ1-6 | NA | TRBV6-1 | CASSDQTGVHSPLHF | TGTGCCAGCAGTGACCAAACAGGGGTCCATTCACCCCTCCACTTT